A single sample gave rise to the 14 T cell receptor beta chains below, sequenced in a study of Ad26.COV2.S vaccination and SARS-CoV-2 variants. Sample treatment: roughly 19 received Ad26.COV2.S at low or high dose, single or two shots; a few received placebo; per-sample allocation not given. At day 63 after the first vaccine or placebo injection, samples were drawn. TCRdb's table, derived via immunoSEQ multiplex PCR, lists solely in-frame clones and lacks some. The sample shows approximately 300,000 clones, around 83% of them seen only once. The source was peripheral blood, collected in a trial of Ad26.COV2.S vaccine versus placebo. The receptors shown here come from a person between 18 and 60 years old who received the Ad26.COV2.S COVID-19 vaccine or a placebo.

The chain employs TRBV5-1 and TRBJ1-5, with TRBD1 identical over 9 bases. Germline CDR1 is SGHRS and CDR2 is YFSETQ. Trimming cost V 0 bases and J 7 bases; bases outside gene matches: 5. CDR3 length equals 15 residues. The CDR3: CASSLGDRVGQPQHF. The CDR3 DNA reads as TGCGCCAGCAGCTTGGGGGACAGGGTAGGACAGCCCCAGCATTTT. Variable domain in full (rest from reference TRBV5-1 and TRBJ1-5): KAGVTQTPRYLIKTRGQQVTLSCSPISGHRSVSWYQQTPGQGLQFLFEYFSETQRNKGNFPGRFSGRQFSNSRSEMNVSTLELGDSALYLCASSLGDRVGQPQHFGDGTRLSIL.

The chain is built from TRBV9 and TRBJ2-3; D is perhaps TRBD1 (6 bases). Looked up from germline, CDR1 is SGDLS and CDR2 is YYNGEE. The V end was cut by 1 base, the J end by 3 bases, with 12 bases between. The CDR3 is 15 amino acids. CDR3 loop: CASSVRGSRTDTQYF. In DNA form, the CDR3 reads TGTGCCAGCAGCGTAAGGGGGAGTCGGACAGATACGCAGTATTTT.

V usage is TRBV2 and J usage is TRBJ1-2; D remains unclear. Germline V lookup: CDR1 SNHLY, CDR2 FYNNEI. The CDR3 runs 13 residues. Trimming took 7 bases from V and 8 from J, leaving 17 bases between them. In DNA, the CDR3 is TGTGCCAGCACAGGCATGAAGGCTTCAGGCTACACCTTC. Translated: CASTGMKASGYTF.

The chain uses TRBV25-1 and TRBJ1-1; 7 bases are a match to TRBD1. With V trimmed by 5 bases and J by 0 bases, 3 bases remained unmatched. There are 14 residues in the CDR3. The germline V gene encodes CDR1 MGHDK and CDR2 SYGVNS. DNA of the CDR3: TGTGCCAGCAGTCGACAGGGACTGAACACTGAAGCTTTCTTT. It codes for CASSRQGLNTEAFF.

This chain uses TRBV4-3 with TRBJ2-7; 10 positions match TRBD1. In germline, CDR1 is LGHNA, CDR2 YSLEER. The V and J ends lost 5 bases and 3 bases, in that order; junction bases with no gene match: 7. CDR3 length: 15 amino acids. The CDR3 DNA sequence: TGCGCCAGCAGCTCAGCGGACAGGGGGGACTACGAGCAGTACTTC. Translating it yields CASSSADRGDYEQYF.

The J gene is TRBJ2-1, the V gene TRBV6-5; D is perhaps TRBD1 (6 bases). Trimming pared 6 bases from V and 10 bases from J, leaving 16 bases between. Germline V gene sequence: CDR1 MNHEY, CDR2 SVGAGI. The CDR3 spans 13 residues. CDR3 sequence (DNA): TGTGCCAGCAGGATAACCACAGGGCGGGAGCAGTTCTTC. Translation: CASRITTGREQFF.

This clone was recorded once. V is TRBV6-2 or TRBV6-3 and J is TRBJ1-5; D unresolved. CDR1 MNHEY and CDR2 SVGEGT come from the germline V gene. Trimming removed 5 bases from V and 3 bases from J, with 5 bases in between. CDR3 length: 12 amino acids. CDR3 DNA sequence: TGTGCCAGCAGTGACCCCAATCAGCCCCAGCATTTT. Protein product: CASSDPNQPQHF.

The chain carries TRBV5-1 and TRBJ1-2, with 10 positions matching TRBD1. CDR3 length: 15 residues. With 4 bases clipped from V and 4 bases from J, the junction kept 7 bases outside the gene matches. The V gene's germline CDR1 is SGHRS and CDR2 YFSETQ. The CDR3 nucleotides are TGCGCCAGCAGCCGACAGGGGGCTGATTTCTATGGCTACACCTTC. Its protein is CASSRQGADFYGYTF.

V and J are TRBV10-3 and TRBJ1-2; 7 nucleotides match TRBD1. This CDR3 is built from 14 residues. V dropped 0 bases and J dropped 8; count of bases not matched to a gene: 6. Looked up from germline, CDR1 is ENHRY and CDR2 is SYGVKD. The chain's CDR3 is CAISESEGARGYTF. CDR3 DNA: TGTGCCATCAGTGAGTCAGAGGGGGCGCGGGGCTACACCTTC.

This sequence joins TRBV21-1 and TRBJ1-5; the table's D call, TRBD1, was not checked against the DNA. TRBV21-1 is assigned pseudogene status. The CDR3 spans 16 residues. The CDR3 DNA follows: TGTGCCAGCAGCAATATCCCGAAGGGGGTCAATCAGCCCCAGCATTTT. Its protein product is CASSNIPKGVNQPQHF.

J is TRBJ2-5 and V is TRBV7-2, with 14 bases aligning to TRBD2. The CDR3 spans 19 residues. V lost 5 bases to trimming and J lost 5 bases; unmatched junction nucleotides: 16. Germline V gene data show CDR1 as SGHTA and CDR2 as FQGNSA. Here the CDR3 reads CASSPRVPGLAGVGETQYF. The CDR3 DNA follows: TGTGCCAGCAGCCCGAGAGTCCCGGGACTAGCGGGGGTAGGGGAGACCCAGTACTTC.

The chain has TRBV18 and TRBJ2-1; 7 nucleotides align to TRBD1. Trimming cost V 5 bases and J 10 bases; bases outside gene matches: 11. Germline CDR1 reads KGHSH; CDR2 reads LQKENI. The CDR3 length is 14 residues. The CDR3 sequence: CASSSTEGQKEQFF. The CDR3 DNA reads as TGTGCCAGCTCATCTACTGAGGGACAGAAGGAGCAGTTCTTC.

The chain recombines TRBV6-5 with TRBJ2-1; the D is unclear. Germline lookup yields CDR1 MNHEY and CDR2 SVGAGI. The CDR3 covers 13 residues. V gave up 0 bases and J gave up 8 bases, with 8 bases separating them. The CDR3 bases are TGTGCCAGCAGTTACTCTGACCCGTATGAGCAGTTCTTC. Its protein product is CASSYSDPYEQFF.

The CDR3 loop reads CASSFGQSKGTGELFF. The DNA for the CDR3 is TGTGCCAGCAGCTTCGGACAGTCTAAGGGCACCGGGGAGCTGTTTTTT. The J gene is TRBJ2-2, the V gene TRBV2; a possible D gene is TRBD1 (6 bases). The ends were cut back, 6 bases at V and 4 bases at J, with 18 bases in the middle. Germline V gives CDR1 SNHLY, CDR2 FYNNEI. This CDR3 has 16 amino acids.